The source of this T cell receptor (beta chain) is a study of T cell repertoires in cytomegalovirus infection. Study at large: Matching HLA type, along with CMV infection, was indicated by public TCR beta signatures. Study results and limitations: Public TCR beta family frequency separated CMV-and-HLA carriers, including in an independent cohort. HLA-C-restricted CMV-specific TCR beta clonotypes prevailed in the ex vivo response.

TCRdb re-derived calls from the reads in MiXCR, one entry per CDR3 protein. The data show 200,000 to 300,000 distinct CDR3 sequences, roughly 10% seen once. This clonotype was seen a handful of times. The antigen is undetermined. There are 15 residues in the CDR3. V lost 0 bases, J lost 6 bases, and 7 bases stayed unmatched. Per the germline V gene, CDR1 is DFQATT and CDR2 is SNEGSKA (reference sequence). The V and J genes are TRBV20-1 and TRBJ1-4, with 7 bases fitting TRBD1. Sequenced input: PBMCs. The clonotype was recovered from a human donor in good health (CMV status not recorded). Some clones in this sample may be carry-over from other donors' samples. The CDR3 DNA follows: TGCAGTGCTAGAGAAGCGGGACAGTACTATGAAAAACTGTTTTTT. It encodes CSAREAGQYYEKLFF.